This passage covers 27 T cell receptor beta chains from one sample sequenced in a study of Graves' ophthalmopathy and Graves' hyperthyroidism. Transcripts of RNA were the source for amplifying TCR beta CDR3 regions. Scientists carried out first-round RT-PCR using HTBI primers and then a second-round multiplex PCR. MiXCR, applied by TCRdb to the multiplex PCR reads, yields one record per CDR3 protein. Of 600,000 to 700,000 distinct CDR3 sequences in the sample, roughly two fifths were seen once. Sequencing was done on a sample of peripheral blood. The receptors derive from an adult man with Graves' ophthalmopathy.

This clonotype has just a few counts. V gene TRBV10-3 combines with J gene TRBJ2-5, with 11 bases lining up with TRBD2. TRBJ2-1 matches the DNA end more closely, so the J call is doubtful. This CDR3 has 14 residues. Germline V gene data show CDR1 as ENHRY and CDR2 as SYGVKD. The CDR3 DNA reads as TGTGCCATCAGTGAGACTAGCGGGGGTAGTGAGCAGTTCTTC. As protein: CAISETSGGSEQFF.

Turning to this clonotype: One junction end disagrees with the germline gene, perhaps due to a read error. This chain uses TRBV30 with TRBJ2-5, with D perhaps assigned TRBD1 or TRBD2 (6 bases each). The CDR3 length is 14 residues. Looked up from germline, CDR1 is GTSNPN and CDR2 is SVGIG (reference sequence). DNA for the CDR3: TGTGCCCGGAGTGCAAGGGGGGAATGGGAGACCCAGTACTTC. It translates to CARSARGEWETQYF. The full variable domain, in which reference TRBV30 and TRBJ2-5 provide the parts outside the CDR3, is SQTIHQWPATLVQPVGSPLSLECTVEGTSNPNLYWYRQAAGRGLQLLFYSVGIGQISSEVPQNLSASRPQDRQFILSSKKLLLSDSGFYLCARSARGEWETQYFGPGTRLLVL.

This clonotype has a handful of counts. This chain connects TRBV12-3 or TRBV12-4 to TRBJ1-2, with 7 bases identical to TRBD1. Losses at the gene ends were 6 bases for V and 4 bases for J; bases not matched to a gene: 11. This CDR3 is built from 15 residues. The CDR3 coding sequence is TGTGCCAGCAGCCTAACTGACAGGGTGATCTATGGCTACACCTTC. Protein sequence: CASSLTDRVIYGYTF.

This chain joins TRBV10-3 and TRBJ1-2; 7 bases line up with TRBD1. From germline, CDR1 is ENHRY and CDR2 SYGVKD. CDR3 size: 17 residues. J was trimmed by 1 base and V by 4 bases; bases with no gene match: 12. CDR3 region: CAISGLVTGAVNYGYTF. CDR3 bases: TGTGCCATCAGTGGTTTGGTAACAGGGGCAGTTAACTATGGCTACACCTTC.

Comments on this clonotype: Mismatch with germline at one junction end may stem from a read error. The chain employs TRBV10-3 and TRBJ1-1; a possible D gene is TRBD1 (5 bases). The CDR3 covers 14 residues. The germline V gene has CDR1 ENHRY and CDR2 SYGVKD. The CDR3 DNA follows: TGTGCCAGCAGTTACTCGAGGGACGTACTTGAAGTTTTCTTT. This gives the protein CASSYSRDVLEVFF.

This clonotype was seen many times. The chain is built from TRBV2 and TRBJ1-4, with a possible D match to TRBD1 (5 bases). The CDR3 consists of 15 residues. Germline assignment: CDR1 SNHLY and CDR2 FYNNEI. V dropped 2 bases and J dropped 5 bases, with 12 bases sitting between them. CDR3 nucleotides: TGTGCCAGCAGTGAAAGGGGTTTGGGGAATGAAAAACTGTTTTTT. It specifies CASSERGLGNEKLFF.

This chain links TRBV5-5 with TRBJ2-7; D perhaps matches TRBD2 (7 bases). The CDR3 is 13 amino acids. Between the trimmed V and J ends, which lost 5 bases and 6 bases, there was a span of 15 bases. Germline V gene lookup returns CDR1 SGHKS and CDR2 YYEKEE (reference sequence). In DNA, the CDR3 is TGTGCCAGCAGGTCAACGGGGGGCTCCGAGCAGTACTTC. Protein: CASRSTGGSEQYF.

The DNA of the CDR3 is TGTGCCAGCAGCTTAAGCGGGAGCAACACCTTC. Its protein is CASSLSGSNTF. V usage is TRBV7-4 and J usage is TRBJ1-2, with D unresolved. Germline assignment: CDR1 SGHVT and CDR2 SQSDAQ. This CDR3 contains 11 residues. V was pared by 2 bases and J by 12 bases, with 10 bases between.

This clonotype has a count of ten or more. CDR3 DNA sequence: TGCAGTGCTAGTGCGGGGGATCAGCCCCAGCATTTT. Protein product: CSASAGDQPQHF. The chain carries TRBV20-1 and TRBJ1-5, with D possibly TRBD1 on 5 matching bases. Germline V gene sequence: CDR1 DFQATT, CDR2 SNEGSKA (reference sequence). The CDR3 is made up of 12 amino acids. Between the trimmed V and J ends, which lost 3 bases and 5 bases, there was a span of 8 bases.

The chain recombines TRBV4-2 with TRBJ2-7, with TRBD1 matching over 7 bases. The junction had 5 bases not matched to a gene; V was cut back by 4 bases and J by 2 bases. The CDR3 extends over 14 amino acids. Germline-derived CDR1 and CDR2 are LGHNA and YNFKEQ. The CDR3 spells CASSPRDSAYEQYF. The CDR3 DNA sequence: TGTGCCAGCAGCCCGAGGGACAGCGCCTACGAGCAGTACTTC.

The chain has TRBV25-1 and TRBJ2-1, with 12 bases that match TRBD2. Germline CDR1 is MGHDK and CDR2 is SYGVNS. The CDR3 runs to 15 residues. V lost 9 bases, J lost 4 bases, and 7 bases stayed unmatched. The CDR3 here is CASSRLAGDYNEQFF. CDR3 DNA sequence: TGTGCCAGTTCCCGACTAGCGGGGGATTACAATGAGCAGTTCTTC.

There are many counts of this clonotype. The rearrangement uses TRBV20-1 and TRBJ2-2; no clear D gene. V was clipped by 0 bases and J by 6 bases, with 5 bases between them. Germline V gives CDR1 DFQATT, CDR2 SNEGSKA (reference sequence). CDR3 length: 12 residues. The CDR3: CSAREGAGELFF. CDR3 bases: TGCAGTGCTAGAGAGGGTGCCGGGGAGCTGTTTTTT.

The chain carries TRBV29-1 and TRBJ2-2; TRBD2 is a possible D gene (5 bases). V lost 1 base and J 7 bases, leaving 10 bases between the germline ends. Germline CDR1 SQVTM, CDR2 ANQGSEA. The CDR3 length is 13 residues. The CDR3 nucleotides read TGCAGCGTTGAAGTTGGAACTAGCGGGGAGCTGTTTTTT. Translating gives CSVEVGTSGELFF.

The gene calls are TRBV9 and TRBJ2-5; D possibly corresponds to TRBD1 (6 bases). From germline, CDR1 is SGDLS and CDR2 YYNGEE. The ends were cut back, 3 bases at V and 7 bases at J, with 19 bases in the middle. The CDR3 spans 15 residues. CDR3 in DNA: TGTGCCAGCAGCGAAACAGGGAGCCGAGGAGGGACCCAGTACTTC. This translates into CASSETGSRGGTQYF.

This rearrangement joins TRBV15 to TRBJ1-2; D not resolved. Trimming cost V 0 bases and J 5 bases, with 7 bases left between them. This CDR3 comprises 13 residues. The germline CDR1 and CDR2 sequences are LNHNV and YYDKDF (reference sequence). The CDR3 nucleotides read TGTGCCACCAGCAGAGATGTGGGGTATGGCTACACCTTC. This sequence encodes CATSRDVGYGYTF.

The chain has TRBV5-1 and TRBJ1-2; 7 bases align to TRBD1. This CDR3 spans 14 amino acids. CDR1 and CDR2 (germline): SGHRS, YFSETQ. V shed 4 bases and J 5 bases; nucleotides not matched to a gene: 8. CDR3 sequence (DNA): TGCGCCAGCAGCACCGACAGGGCTTCATATGGCTACACCTTC. This sequence encodes CASSTDRASYGYTF. Drawing the rest from reference TRBV5-1 and TRBJ1-2, the complete variable domain is KAGVTQTPRYLIKTRGQQVTLSCSPISGHRSVSWYQQTPGQGLQFLFEYFSETQRNKGNFPGRFSGRQFSNSRSEMNVSTLELGDSALYLCASSTDRASYGYTFGSGTRLTVV.

As for this clonotype: The junction departs from germline at one end; a sequencing error may be responsible. The rearrangement uses TRBV7-2 and TRBJ2-6; D not resolved. From germline, CDR1 is SGHTA and CDR2 FQGNSA. There are 14 residues in the CDR3. The CDR3 reads CASSLGVPGHTEAF. The CDR3 DNA reads as TGTGCCAGCAGCTTAGGTGTCCCGGGCCACACTGAAGCTTTC.

This clonotype was counted a single time. The CDR3 here is CATSVHDRAGARNEQFF. DNA of the CDR3: TGTGCCACCAGTGTCCACGACAGGGCAGGGGCACGCAATGAGCAGTTCTTC. This chain uses TRBV24-1 with TRBJ2-1; TRBD1 matches at 7 bases. Trimming at V came to 5 bases and at J to 6 bases, leaving 15 bases not matched to a gene. Germline V gene lookup returns CDR1 KGHDR and CDR2 SFDVKD. The CDR3 has 17 amino acids.

Ten or more counts support this clonotype. The J gene is TRBJ2-7, the V gene TRBV15; D might be TRBD2 (5 bases). CDR1 and CDR2 from the germline V gene are LNHNV and YYDKDF (reference sequence). V lost 1 base and J 2 bases, leaving 21 bases between the germline ends. The CDR3 has 18 amino acids. The chain's CDR3 is CATSRVDTAGLGAYEQYF. In nucleotides, the CDR3 is TGTGCCACCAGCAGAGTCGATACGGCCGGACTTGGAGCCTACGAGCAGTACTTC.

In this sample, this clonotype turned up many times. The V gene is TRBV5-1, the J gene TRBJ1-6; D gene uncertain. Trimming left V 0 bases short and J 7 bases short, with 8 bases between. This CDR3 has 14 amino acids. Germline CDR1 reads SGHRS; CDR2 reads YFSETQ. CDR3 region: CASSLARKNSPLHF. In nucleotides, the CDR3 is TGCGCCAGCAGCTTGGCCAGAAAAAATTCACCCCTCCACTTT.

This clonotype was counted at least ten times. The V call is TRBV7-3, the J call TRBJ2-5; the match to TRBD2 covers 8 bases. CDR1 and CDR2 (germline): SGHTA, FQGTGA. The CDR3 spans 15 residues. J gave up 0 bases and V 3 bases, and 3 bases lay outside the gene matches. DNA for the CDR3: TGTGCCAGCAGCTTTACGGGGGGGAACCAAGAGACCCAGTACTTC. Translating it yields CASSFTGGNQETQYF.

The chain recombines TRBV5-4 with TRBJ1-4; D is unclear. Germline CDR1 SGHNT, CDR2 YYREEE (reference sequence). The CDR3 is made up of 14 amino acids. The V end was cut by 10 bases, the J end by 7 bases, with 20 bases between. The CDR3 is CALSKAGSPEKLFF. In DNA, the CDR3 is TGTGCCCTCAGTAAGGCCGGCAGTCCTGAAAAACTGTTTTTT.

Turning to this clonotype: Without the conserved terminal phenylalanine or tryptophan, this CDR3 likely stems from a read error. The CDR3 is CASSPYDPGQGIYEQYC. In DNA, the CDR3 is TGTGCCAGCAGCCCCTACGACCCGGGACAAGGAATATACGAGCAGTACTGC. The V gene is TRBV14, the J gene TRBJ2-7, with D possibly being TRBD1 (6 bases). Germline V CDR1 and CDR2: SGHDN, FVKESK. Deletions cut 4 bases from V and 4 bases from J, with 23 bases between. This CDR3 has 17 amino acids.

This clonotype was recorded many times. The V and J genes are TRBV5-1 and TRBJ1-5, with D possibly TRBD1 on 6 matching bases. Germline V CDR1 and CDR2: SGHRS, YFSETQ. The V and J ends lost 0 bases and 5 bases respectively, with 9 bases between them. This CDR3 region has 14 residues. The DNA for the CDR3 is TGCGCCAGCAGCTTGGAGGCAGGGGATCAGCCCCAGCATTTT. Its protein is CASSLEAGDQPQHF.

The J gene is TRBJ2-2, the V gene TRBV7-9; 9 bases are shared with TRBD1. CDR1 is SEHNR and CDR2 is FQNEAQ in the germline V gene (reference sequence). The CDR3 is 16 amino acids. Germline trimming cut 5 bases from V and 7 bases from J; bases unmatched to any gene: 11. The chain's CDR3 is CASSPNRGDRVGELFF. The CDR3 nucleotides are TGTGCCAGCAGCCCTAACAGGGGGGACAGGGTCGGGGAGCTGTTTTTT.

V gene TRBV15 combines with J gene TRBJ1-4; D gene unclear. The CDR3 covers 14 residues. CDR1 is LNHNV and CDR2 is YYDKDF in the germline V gene (reference sequence). The V and J ends lost 3 bases and 4 bases respectively, with 9 bases between them. The CDR3 region has the DNA TGTGCCACCAGCAGTTATGGCAGTAATGAAAAACTGTTTTTT. As protein: CATSSYGSNEKLFF.

This clonotype was detected only a few times. V and J are TRBV6-6 and TRBJ1-5; tentative D call: TRBD1 (5 bases). The CDR3 covers 14 residues. Germline V gives CDR1 MNHNY, CDR2 SVGAGI (reference sequence). V shed 8 bases and J shed 2 bases, with 13 bases lying between them. The CDR3: CASGGGYGNQPQHF. For the CDR3, the DNA is TGTGCCAGCGGGGGAGGTTATGGCAATCAGCCCCAGCATTTT.